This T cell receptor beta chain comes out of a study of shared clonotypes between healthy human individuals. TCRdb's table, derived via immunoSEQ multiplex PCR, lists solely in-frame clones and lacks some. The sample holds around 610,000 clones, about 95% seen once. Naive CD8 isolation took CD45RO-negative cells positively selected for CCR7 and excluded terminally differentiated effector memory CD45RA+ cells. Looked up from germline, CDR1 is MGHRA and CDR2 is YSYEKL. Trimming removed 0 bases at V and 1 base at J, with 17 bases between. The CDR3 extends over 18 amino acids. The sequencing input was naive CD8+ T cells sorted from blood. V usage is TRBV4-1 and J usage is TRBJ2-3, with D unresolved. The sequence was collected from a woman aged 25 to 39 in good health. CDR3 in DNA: TGCGCCAGCAGCCAAGATCTATACGGCGCCCCTCGCACAGATACGCAGTATTTT. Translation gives CASSQDLYGAPRTDTQYF.